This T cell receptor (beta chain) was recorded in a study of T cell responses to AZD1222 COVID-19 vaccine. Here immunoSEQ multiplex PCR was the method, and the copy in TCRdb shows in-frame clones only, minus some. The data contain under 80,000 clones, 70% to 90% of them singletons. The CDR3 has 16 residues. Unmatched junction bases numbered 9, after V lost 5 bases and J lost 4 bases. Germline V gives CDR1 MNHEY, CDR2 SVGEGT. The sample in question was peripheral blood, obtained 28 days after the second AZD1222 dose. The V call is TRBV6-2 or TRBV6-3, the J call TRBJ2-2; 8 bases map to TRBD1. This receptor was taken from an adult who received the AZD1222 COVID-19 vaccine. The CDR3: CASSPGQGRITGELFF. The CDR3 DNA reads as TGTGCCAGCAGTCCCGGACAGGGTAGGATCACCGGGGAGCTGTTTTTT.